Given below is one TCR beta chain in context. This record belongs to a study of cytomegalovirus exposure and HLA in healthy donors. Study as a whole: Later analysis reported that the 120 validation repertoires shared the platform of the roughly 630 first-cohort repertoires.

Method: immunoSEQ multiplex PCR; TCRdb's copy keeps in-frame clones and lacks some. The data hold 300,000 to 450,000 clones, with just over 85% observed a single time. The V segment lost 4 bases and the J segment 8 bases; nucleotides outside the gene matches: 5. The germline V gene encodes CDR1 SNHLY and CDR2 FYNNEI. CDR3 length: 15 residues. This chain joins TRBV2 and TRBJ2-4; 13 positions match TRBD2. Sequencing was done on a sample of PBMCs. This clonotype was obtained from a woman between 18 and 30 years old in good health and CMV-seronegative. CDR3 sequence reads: CASSGLAGGGDIQYF. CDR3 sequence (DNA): TGTGCCAGCAGTGGACTAGCGGGAGGAGGGGACATTCAGTACTTC.